What follows is one T cell receptor (beta chain) and its context. Its antigen is unknown. This sample stems from a study of cytomegalovirus exposure and HLA in healthy donors. Study conclusions and caveats: Three CMV-associated chains proved CMV antigen-specific in vitro. With later analysis, a missense DCLRE1C variant became linked to TCR beta V- and J-gene trimming. There were about 160 TCR beta chains listed as cytomegalovirus-associated.

The PCR made use of 60 Vbeta and 13 Jbeta primers. The table came from immunoSEQ multiplex PCR; TCRdb's copy has only in-frame clones and leaves some out. Here the sample spans around 31,000 clones, 60% to 80% being singletons. Germline V lookup: CDR1 SEHNR, CDR2 FQNEAQ (reference sequence). This CDR3 has 11 residues. V shed 3 bases and J shed 7 bases, with 6 bases lying between them. This sequence was found in a male donor in good health and CMV-seropositive. The chain links TRBV7-9 to TRBJ2-5; no definite D call. Input material: PBMCs. The CDR3 DNA sequence: TGTGCCAGCAGCTTGGGCCCGACCCAGTACTTC. As protein: CASSLGPTQYF.